A selection of T cell receptor beta chains follows, all from one sample in a study of shared clonotypes between healthy human individuals. Produced via immunoSEQ multiplex PCR; TCRdb's table is partial and in-frame only. The table lists over 850,000 clones, about four fifths of them singletons. The material sequenced was memory CD4+ T cells from PBMCs. The receptors shown here come from a man aged 18 to 30 in good health. Some clones in this sample may be carry-over from other donors' samples. The CDR3 runs from the conserved cysteine through the conserved F or W. D genes are given only for firm matches. Only some rows state a clone size, as once, few, many or a class for expanded clones.

TRBJ2-5,many,-,TRBV4-1,TGCGCCAGCAGCCAAGGACGGAGAGACCAAGAGACCCAGTACTTC,CASSQGRRDQETQYF
TRBJ2-7,-,-,TRBV19,TGTGCCAGTAGTAATCCGGGCAACTCCTACGAGCAGTACTTC,CASSNPGNSYEQYF
TRBJ2-7,-,TRBD2,TRBV5-4,TGTGCCAGCAGTTCCACTAGCGGGATCCCCCTAAACTACTACGAGCAGTACTTC,CASSSTSGIPLNYYEQYF
TRBJ1-6,-,-,TRBV6-1,TGTGCCAGCAGTGGGGGGAGCGATTCACCCCTCCACTTT,CASSGGSDSPLHF
TRBJ2-2,-,TRBD2,TRBV7-3,TGTGCCAGCAGCTTATCCCCTGCTAGCGGGAGGAGAAACACCGGGGAGCTGTTTTTT,CASSLSPASGRRNTGELFF
TRBJ1-4,-,TRBD1,TRBV15,TGTGCCACCAGCAGCCTCGAGGGACAGCATAATGAAAAACTGTTTTTT,CATSSLEGQHNEKLFF
TRBJ2-5,once,TRBD1,TRBV19,TGTGCCAGTTCTCCCGTGGGACAGGGGGCACAAGAGACCCAGTACTTC,CASSPVGQGAQETQYF
TRBJ2-2,-,-,TRBV18,TGTGCCAGCTCACGCGACAGAAACACCGGGGAGCTGTTTTTT,CASSRDRNTGELFF
TRBJ2-3,-,TRBD1,TRBV5-1,TGCGCCAGCAGCTTGACCAGGACAGGGCCAGATACGCAGTATTTT,CASSLTRTGPDTQYF
TRBJ2-2,-,TRBD2,TRBV6-5,TGTGCCAGCAGTTCCCGAGCGGGAGGACACACCGGGGAGCTGTTTTTT,CASSSRAGGHTGELFF
TRBJ2-2,-,-,TRBV28,TGTGCCAGCAGCTCCGGGGCCCTTCGGGAGGAGCTGTTTTTT,CASSSGALREELFF
TRBJ2-5,-,-,TRBV9,TGTGCCAGCAGCGTAGCACCCAACCCCGATATCACCTTATACTTC,CASSVAPNPDITLYF
TRBJ1-1,-,-,TRBV2,TGTGCCAGCAGGGGAGGGGACTACAACACTGAAGCTTTCTTT,CASRGGDYNTEAFF
TRBJ2-1,-,-,TRBV5-6,TGTGCCAGCAGCCCCTTGTCGGCAGGGAAAGATGAGCAGTTCTTC,CASSPLSAGKDEQFF
TRBJ1-1,-,-,TRBV30,TGTGCCTGGAGTACCCACCCTGAAGCTTTCTTT,CAWSTHPEAFF
TRBJ1-6,few,TRBD1,TRBV30,TGTGCCTGGAGACGACAGGGTAATTCACCCCTCCACTTT,CAWRRQGNSPLHF
TRBJ2-7,-,TRBD2,TRBV6-1,TGTGCCAGCAGTCCAGCGGGGACTAGCGCCTACGAGCAGTACTTC,CASSPAGTSAYEQYF
TRBJ1-4,-,-,TRBV25-1,TGTGCCACGGGTAGGGGTGGTGAAAAACTGTTTTTT,CATGRGGEKLFF
TRBJ1-5,few,TRBD1,TRBV4-1,TGCGCCAGCAGCCCACATGGGACAGGGTTCGCATTAAGCAATCAGCCCCAGCATTTT,CASSPHGTGFALSNQPQHF
TRBJ2-7,few,TRBD1,TRBV19,TGTGCCAGTAGCACCCGGGGGACAGGGTACCACGAGCAGTACTTC,CASSTRGTGYHEQYF
TRBJ2-5,many,-,TRBV20-1,TGCAGTGCTACATTGGAGACCCAGTACTTC,CSATLETQYF
TRBJ1-2,few,-,TRBV7-9,TGTGCCAGCAGCCCCCGACAGTATGGCTACACCTTC,CASSPRQYGYTF
TRBJ2-5,few,TRBD2,TRBV28,TGTGCCAGCAGTTCTCCCGGGACTAGCGGGAGTCGGGGAGAGACCCAGTACTTC,CASSSPGTSGSRGETQYF
TRBJ1-2,few,-,TRBV14,TGTGCCAGCAGCCAAGAAAGGCACTATGGCTACACCTTC,CASSQERHYGYTF
TRBJ2-7,-,TRBD1,TRBV5-1,TGCGCCAGCAGCTTTGATGCAGGGGGTACCTACGAGCAGTACTTC,CASSFDAGGTYEQYF
TRBJ2-1,-,-,TRBV21-1,TGTGCCAGCAGCAAAGAAGGGTATAAGGGACAGGGCAATGAGCAGTTCTTC,CASSKEGYKGQGNEQFF